This T cell receptor (beta chain) came from a study of cytomegalovirus exposure and HLA in healthy donors. The CDR3 covers 16 residues. V dropped 1 base and J dropped 3; count of bases not matched to a gene: 5. CDR1 SGHTA and CDR2 FQGNSA come from the germline V gene. A multiplex PCR was run with 60 Vbeta primers and 13 Jbeta primers. Here immunoSEQ multiplex PCR was the method, and the copy in TCRdb shows in-frame clones only, minus some. This table holds approximately 140,000 clones, roughly 80% found once. This clonotype was sampled from a man in his forties in good health and CMV-seropositive. The genes are TRBV7-2 and TRBJ2-7; 11 nucleotides match TRBD2. The source material was PBMCs. The CDR3 is CASSLVTGLAGYEQYF. In DNA, the CDR3 is TGTGCCAGCAGCTTAGTTACTGGACTAGCGGGCTACGAGCAGTACTTC.